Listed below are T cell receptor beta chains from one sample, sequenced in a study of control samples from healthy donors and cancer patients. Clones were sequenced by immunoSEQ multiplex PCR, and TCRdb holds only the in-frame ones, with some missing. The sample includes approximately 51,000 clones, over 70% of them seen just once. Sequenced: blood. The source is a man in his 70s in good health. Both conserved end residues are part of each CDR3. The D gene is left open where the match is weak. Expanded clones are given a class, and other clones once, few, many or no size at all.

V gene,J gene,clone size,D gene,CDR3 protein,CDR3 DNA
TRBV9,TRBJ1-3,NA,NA,CASSMEQVPGNTIYF,TGTGCCAGCAGCATGGAACAGGTCCCTGGAAACACCATATATTTT
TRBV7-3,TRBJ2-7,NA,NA,CASSLINPPGFSSYEQYF,TGTGCCAGCAGCTTAATAAACCCCCCCGGCTTTAGTTCCTACGAGCAGTACTTC
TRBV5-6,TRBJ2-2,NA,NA,CASSLAYTGELFF,TGTGCCAGCAGCTTGGCTTACACCGGGGAGCTGTTTTTT
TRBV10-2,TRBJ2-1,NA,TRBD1,CASSSGTGFYNEQFF,TGCGCCAGCAGTTCCGGGACAGGGTTCTACAATGAGCAGTTCTTC
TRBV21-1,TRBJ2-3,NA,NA,CASSKAGTGPGTDTQYF,TGTGCCAGCAGCAAAGCGGGGACAGGGCCAGGGACAGATACGCAGTATTTT
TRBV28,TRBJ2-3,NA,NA,CASRAGAGITDTQYF,TGTGCCAGCAGGGCTGGGGCGGGGATCACAGATACGCAGTATTTT
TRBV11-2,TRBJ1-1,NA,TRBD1,CASSLQGDTEAFF,TGTGCCAGCAGCCTTCAGGGGGACACTGAAGCTTTCTTT
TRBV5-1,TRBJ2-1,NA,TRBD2,CASSRDSGGTYNEQFF,TGCGCCAGCAGCCGGGATAGCGGGGGGACTTACAATGAGCAGTTCTTC
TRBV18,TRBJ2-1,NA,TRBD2,CASSPASGNEQFF,TGTGCCAGCTCACCGGCTAGCGGCAATGAGCAGTTCTTC
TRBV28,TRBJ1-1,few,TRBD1,CASSFTDRVEVAFF,TGTGCCAGCAGTTTCACAGACAGGGTAGAGGTGGCTTTCTTT
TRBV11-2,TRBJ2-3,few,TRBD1,CASSPLTGSTDTQYF,TGTGCCAGCAGCCCGTTGACAGGGAGCACAGATACGCAGTATTTT
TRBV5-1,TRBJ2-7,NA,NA,CASSDPGSYEQYF,TGCGCCAGCAGCGACCCTGGATCTTACGAGCAGTACTTC
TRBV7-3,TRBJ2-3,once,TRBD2,CASSGFPGLAGDTQYF,TGTGCCAGCAGCGGCTTTCCGGGACTAGCGGGAGATACGCAGTATTTT
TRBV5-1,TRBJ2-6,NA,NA,CASSLVFKGISGANVLTF,TGCGCCAGCAGCTTGGTATTTAAGGGAATCTCTGGGGCCAACGTCCTGACTTTC
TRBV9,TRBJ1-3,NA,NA,CASSPRAVGNTIYF,TGTGCCAGCAGCCCCCGGGCCGTAGGAAACACCATATATTTT
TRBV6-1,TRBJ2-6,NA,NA,CASSERGTGANVLTF,TGTGCCAGCAGTGAGCGGGGAACTGGGGCCAACGTCCTGACTTTC
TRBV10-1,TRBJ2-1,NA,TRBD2,CASSPSSGGGNEQFF,TGCGCCAGCAGCCCCTCTAGCGGGGGGGGGAATGAGCAGTTCTTC
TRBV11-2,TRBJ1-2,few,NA,CASSTIRAGLNYGYTF,TGTGCCAGCAGCACCATTAGGGCAGGGCTTAACTATGGCTACACCTTC
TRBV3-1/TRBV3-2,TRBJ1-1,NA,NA,CASSREYTEAFF,TGTGCCAGCAGCCGCGAATACACTGAAGCTTTCTTT
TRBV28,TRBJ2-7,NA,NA,CASSLTGGYEQYF,TGTGCCAGCAGTTTAACAGGTGGCTACGAGCAGTACTTC
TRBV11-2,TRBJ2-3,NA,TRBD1,CASSQGTDTDTQYF,TGTGCCAGCAGCCAAGGGACAGACACAGATACGCAGTATTTT
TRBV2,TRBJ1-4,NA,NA,CASKGTNEKLFF,TGTGCCAGCAAAGGCACTAATGAAAAACTGTTTTTT
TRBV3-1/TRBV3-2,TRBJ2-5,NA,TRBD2,CASSTRGSGGAETQYF,TGTGCCAGCAGCACGCGGGGTAGCGGGGGGGCAGAGACCCAGTACTTC
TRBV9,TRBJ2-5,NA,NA,CASSVRQGPETQYF,TGTGCCAGCAGCGTACGGCAGGGGCCAGAGACCCAGTACTTC
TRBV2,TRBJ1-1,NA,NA,CASGEDAFF,TGTGCCAGTGGTGAGGATGCTTTCTTT
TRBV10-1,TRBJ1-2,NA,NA,CASSDFQEYGYTF,TGCGCCAGCAGTGATTTCCAAGAATATGGCTACACCTTC
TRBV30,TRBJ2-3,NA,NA,CAWSWGRGTDTQYF,TGTGCCTGGAGTTGGGGGCGCGGGACAGATACGCAGTATTTT
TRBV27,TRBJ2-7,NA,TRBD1,CASSSRTGGYEQYF,TGTGCCAGCAGTTCTAGGACAGGGGGCTACGAGCAGTACTTC
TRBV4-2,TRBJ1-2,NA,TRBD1,CASSQEERTGVGYTF,TGTGCCAGCAGCCAAGAGGAAAGGACAGGGGTCGGCTACACCTTC
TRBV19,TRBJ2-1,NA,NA,CASSISEGGEQFF,TGTGCCAGTAGTATATCCGAAGGAGGAGAGCAGTTCTTC
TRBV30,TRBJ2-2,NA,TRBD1,CAWLTGTGATGELFF,TGTGCCTGGCTTACCGGGACAGGGGCCACCGGGGAGCTGTTTTTT
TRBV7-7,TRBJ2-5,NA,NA,CASSPSGQPQETQYF,TGTGCCAGCAGCCCGTCTGGACAGCCGCAAGAGACCCAGTACTTC
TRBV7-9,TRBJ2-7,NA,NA,CASSLALQMKYF,TGTGCCAGCAGCTTAGCCCTACAGATGAAGTACTTC
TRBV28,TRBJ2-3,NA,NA,CASSGEGSDTQYF,TGTGCCAGCAGTGGCGAAGGGTCAGATACGCAGTATTTT
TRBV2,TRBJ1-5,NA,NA,CASKLESNQPQHF,TGTGCCAGCAAGTTAGAGAGCAATCAGCCCCAGCATTTT
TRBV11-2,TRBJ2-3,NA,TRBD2,CASSLDGRGRADTQYF,TGTGCCAGCAGCTTAGATGGGCGGGGGAGAGCAGATACGCAGTATTTT
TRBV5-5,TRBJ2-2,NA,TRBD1,CASSLGGTGGFGELFF,TGTGCCAGCAGCTTGGGCGGGACAGGGGGATTCGGGGAGCTGTTTTTT
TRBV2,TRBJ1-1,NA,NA,CASKGRANTEAFF,TGTGCCAGCAAGGGCAGAGCGAACACTGAAGCTTTCTTT
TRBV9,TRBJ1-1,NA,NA,CASSVDEVRTEAFF,TGTGCCAGCAGCGTAGATGAGGTTCGGACTGAAGCTTTCTTT
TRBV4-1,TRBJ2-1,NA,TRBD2,CASSQSTSGGSYNEQFF,TGCGCCAGCAGCCAGTCGACTAGCGGGGGCTCCTACAATGAGCAGTTCTTC
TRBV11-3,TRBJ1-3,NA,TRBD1,CASSSLSDRGNGNTIYF,TGTGCCAGCAGCTCGCTGTCGGACAGGGGGAATGGAAACACCATATATTTT